This T cell receptor (beta chain) was recovered during a study of neurological immune-mediated disorders. Germline CDR1 and CDR2: SGDLS and YYNGEE. V lost 0 bases, J lost 2 bases, and 4 bases stayed unmatched. There are 16 residues in the CDR3. Sequencing of 15-18 subjects in each run yielded over 200 million TCR-beta sequences. TCRdb reprocessed the 5' RACE reads via MiXCR and lists one record per CDR3 protein. This table has about 30,000 distinct CDR3 sequences, about 15% appearing once. This clonotype occurred many times. This TCR derives from a man in his 70s in good health. The J gene is TRBJ2-1, the V gene TRBV9; 8 bases map to TRBD2. What was sequenced was PBMCs. The CDR3 region has the DNA TGTGCCAGCAGCGTAGCCTCGCGGGGGGCCTACAATGAGCAGTTCTTC. Amino acid sequence: CASSVASRGAYNEQFF.